This is a list of T cell receptor beta chains from one sample in a study of T cells in Graves' hyperthyroidism and ophthalmopathy. MiXCR, run by TCRdb on the multiplex PCR reads, gives a single entry per CDR3 protein. The repertoire includes around 450,000 distinct CDR3 sequences, roughly an eighth of them detected once, and 4% to 6.5% sits in the top ten. Sequencing used blood. The receptors come from a woman between 18 and 30 years old with Graves' hyperthyroidism. The CDR3 runs from the conserved cysteine through the conserved F or W. The order of the fields is clone size, V gene, D gene, J gene, CDR3 length, CDR3 DNA, CDR3 protein. A D gene is named only where the DNA matches it firmly. Expanded clones are given a class, and other clones once, few, many or no size at all.

clone size: -; V gene: TRBV29-1; D gene: -; J gene: TRBJ1-1; CDR3 length: 10; CDR3 DNA: TGCAGCGTTGAAGTGGCTGAAGCTTTCTTT; CDR3 protein: CSVEVAEAFF
clone size: many; V gene: TRBV20-1; D gene: -; J gene: TRBJ2-1; CDR3 length: 12; CDR3 DNA: TGCAGTGCTAGTACAAACAGGGCGGGGCAGTTCTTC; CDR3 protein: CSASTNRAGQFF
clone size: -; V gene: TRBV28; D gene: TRBD2; J gene: TRBJ2-3; CDR3 length: 14; CDR3 DNA: TGTGCCAGCAGTTTTGGACTAGCCTCAGATACGCAGTATTTT; CDR3 protein: CASSFGLASDTQYF
clone size: few; V gene: TRBV12-5; D gene: TRBD1; J gene: TRBJ1-1; CDR3 length: 16; CDR3 DNA: TGTGCTAGTGGTTTGGTGGGAGGGGGCCGGGGAACTGAAGCTTTCTTT; CDR3 protein: CASGLVGGGRGTEAFF
clone size: many; V gene: TRBV20-1; D gene: -; J gene: TRBJ2-3; CDR3 length: 17; CDR3 DNA: TGCAGTGCGCAACCTCGACAGGGAAGGGGGGCCACAGATACGCAGTATTTT; CDR3 protein: CSAQPRQGRGATDTQYF
clone size: -; V gene: TRBV15; D gene: TRBD2; J gene: TRBJ2-1; CDR3 length: 16; CDR3 DNA: TGTGCCACCAGCAGAGCCCTAGCGGGAGGGAACAATGAGCAGTTCTTC; CDR3 protein: CATSRALAGGNNEQFF
clone size: few; V gene: TRBV5-1; D gene: -; J gene: TRBJ2-5; CDR3 length: 15; CDR3 DNA: TGCGCCAGCGGACCCGGGGGCCGGGAAAAAGAGACCCAGTACTTC; CDR3 protein: CASGPGGREKETQYF
clone size: few; V gene: TRBV20-1; D gene: TRBD1; J gene: TRBJ2-5; CDR3 length: 15; CDR3 DNA: TGCAGTGCTCAAAGGCAGGGGGCCTCCCGGGAGACCCAGTACTTC; CDR3 protein: CSAQRQGASRETQYF
clone size: -; V gene: TRBV9; D gene: -; J gene: TRBJ1-6; CDR3 length: 15; CDR3 DNA: TGTGCCAGCAGCGTATCCCCGGACAGAAATTCACCCCTCCACTTT; CDR3 protein: CASSVSPDRNSPLHF
clone size: many; V gene: TRBV5-5; D gene: -; J gene: TRBJ2-3; CDR3 length: 13; CDR3 DNA: TGTGCCAGCAGCTCCCTAGGCGCAGATACGCAGTATTTT; CDR3 protein: CASSSLGADTQYF
clone size: few; V gene: TRBV15; D gene: -; J gene: TRBJ2-6; CDR3 length: 14; CDR3 DNA: TGTGCCACCAGAAGTGTTAGTGGGGCCAACGTCCTGACTTTC; CDR3 protein: CATRSVSGANVLTF
clone size: -; V gene: TRBV6-9; D gene: -; J gene: TRBJ1-3; CDR3 length: 13; CDR3 DNA: TGTGCCGGCAGTTACGCCTCTGGAAACACCATATATTTT; CDR3 protein: CAGSYASGNTIYF
clone size: few; V gene: TRBV6-5; D gene: -; J gene: TRBJ1-1; CDR3 length: 14; CDR3 DNA: TGTGCCAGCAGTTACAGGGGGGTGAACACTGAAGCTTTCTTT; CDR3 protein: CASSYRGVNTEAFF
clone size: -; V gene: TRBV5-1; D gene: -; J gene: TRBJ1-3; CDR3 length: 16; CDR3 DNA: TGCGCCAGCAGCCCCCGGGACACAGCCTCTGGAAACACCATATATTTT; CDR3 protein: CASSPRDTASGNTIYF
clone size: many; V gene: TRBV6-2/TRBV6-3; D gene: -; J gene: TRBJ2-2; CDR3 length: 13; CDR3 DNA: TGTGCCAGCAGTTTAACACGCACCGGGGAGCTGTTTTTT; CDR3 protein: CASSLTRTGELFF
clone size: few; V gene: TRBV19; D gene: TRBD1; J gene: TRBJ1-2; CDR3 length: 16; CDR3 DNA: TGTGCCAGTAGGGATCCCGGACAGGGGGCGTCTGATGGCTACACCTTC; CDR3 protein: CASRDPGQGASDGYTF
clone size: many; V gene: TRBV28; D gene: -; J gene: TRBJ2-3; CDR3 length: 17; CDR3 DNA: TGTGCCAGCAGTTCCCCCTCGTGGACGGATGTTTCGGGTACGCAGTATTTT; CDR3 protein: CASSSPSWTDVSGTQYF
clone size: many; V gene: TRBV19; D gene: -; J gene: TRBJ2-3; CDR3 length: 15; CDR3 DNA: TGTGCCAGTAGTGACAGCGGTTCTTACACAGATACGCAGTATTTT; CDR3 protein: CASSDSGSYTDTQYF
clone size: many; V gene: TRBV28; D gene: -; J gene: TRBJ1-1; CDR3 length: 16; CDR3 DNA: TGTGCCAGCAGTTCACGGAGGGCACCTAGCAACACTGAAGCTTTCTTT; CDR3 protein: CASSSRRAPSNTEAFF